The source of this T cell receptor beta chain is a study of T cell responses to AZD1222 COVID-19 vaccine. Study-wide results and caveats: Donors skewed white British and female; clonal diversity was possibly underestimated. Vaccination with two AZD1222 doses was followed by a rise in Spike-specific TCR breadth and depth. The CD4 TCRs associated with vaccination extended across spike and predominated at 160-218 and 743-854. Only a handful of AZD1222 recipients, more than five in all, had baseline seropositivity.

For this clone: Its antigen is currently unknown.

TCRdb keeps only in-frame clones here, not all; method: immunoSEQ multiplex PCR. The sample shows around 100,000 clones, over 70% of them seen only once. Unmatched junction bases numbered 8, after V lost 5 bases and J lost 2 bases. In germline, CDR1 is SGHTA, CDR2 FQGNSA. The CDR3 is made up of 15 amino acids. The chain employs TRBV7-2 and TRBJ2-5, with 7 bases matching TRBD2. Sequencing was performed on peripheral blood, taken on day 0 of AZD1222 vaccination. The receptor comes from an adult in good health. The CDR3 coding sequence is TGTGCCAGCAGCGTGGGACTAACCACACAAGAGACCCAGTACTTC. Its translation: CASSVGLTTQETQYF.